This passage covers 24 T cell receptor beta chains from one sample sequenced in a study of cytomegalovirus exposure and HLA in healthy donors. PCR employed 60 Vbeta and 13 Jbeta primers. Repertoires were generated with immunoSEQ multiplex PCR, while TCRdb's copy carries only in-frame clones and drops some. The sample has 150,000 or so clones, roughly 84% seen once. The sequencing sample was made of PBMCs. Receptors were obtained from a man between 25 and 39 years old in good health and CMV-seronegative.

In DNA form, the CDR3 reads TGTGCCAGCAGCACGGGGACAGGGCGGTACAATGAGCAGTTCTTC. It encodes CASSTGTGRYNEQFF. The chain recombines TRBV5-4 with TRBJ2-1; TRBD1 matches at 9 bases. Germline V gives CDR1 SGHNT, CDR2 YYREEE (reference sequence). V lost 4 bases and J lost 4; bases outside the gene matches: 6. The CDR3 is 15 amino acids.

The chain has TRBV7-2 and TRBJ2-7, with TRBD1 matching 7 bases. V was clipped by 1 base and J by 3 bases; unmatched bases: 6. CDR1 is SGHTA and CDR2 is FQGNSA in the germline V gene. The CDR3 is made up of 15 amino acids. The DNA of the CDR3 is TGTGCCAGCAGCTTAGGTTGGGACAGTAACTACGAGCAGTACTTC. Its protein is CASSLGWDSNYEQYF.

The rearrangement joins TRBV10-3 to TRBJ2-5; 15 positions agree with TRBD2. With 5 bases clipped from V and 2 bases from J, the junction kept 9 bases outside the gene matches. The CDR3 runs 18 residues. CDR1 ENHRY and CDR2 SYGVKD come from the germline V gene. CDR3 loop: CAISQGLAGGGSQETQYF. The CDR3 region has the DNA TGTGCCATCAGTCAGGGACTAGCGGGGGGAGGGTCTCAAGAGACCCAGTACTTC.

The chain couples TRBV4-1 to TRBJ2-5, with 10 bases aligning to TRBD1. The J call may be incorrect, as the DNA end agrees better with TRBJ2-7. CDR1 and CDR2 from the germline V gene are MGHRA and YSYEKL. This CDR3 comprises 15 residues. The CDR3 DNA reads TGCGCCAGCAGTCCCGGACAGGGGGTCTCCTACGAGCAGTACTTC. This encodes CASSPGQGVSYEQYF.

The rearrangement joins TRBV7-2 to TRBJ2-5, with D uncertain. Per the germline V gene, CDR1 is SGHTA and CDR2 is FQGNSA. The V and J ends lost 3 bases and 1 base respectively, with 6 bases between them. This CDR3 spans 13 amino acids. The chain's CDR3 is CASSFGLQETQYF. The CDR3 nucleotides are TGTGCCAGCAGCTTTGGGCTCCAAGAGACCCAGTACTTC.

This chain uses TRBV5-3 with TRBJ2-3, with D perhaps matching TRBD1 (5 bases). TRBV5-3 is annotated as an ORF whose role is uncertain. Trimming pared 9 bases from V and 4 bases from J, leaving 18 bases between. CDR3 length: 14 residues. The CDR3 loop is CATRPAGHADTQYF. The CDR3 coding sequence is TGTGCCACCCGTCCGGCAGGGCATGCAGATACGCAGTATTTT.

The CDR3 spells CASSDLLDRVRYNEQFF. As DNA, the CDR3 is TGCGCCAGCAGTGATCTACTGGACAGGGTGAGATACAATGAGCAGTTCTTC. The chain uses TRBV10-1 and TRBJ2-1; 8 bases are a match to TRBD1. The junction had 11 bases not matched to a gene; V was cut back by 3 bases and J by 4 bases. The CDR3 has 17 amino acids. The germline CDR1 and CDR2 sequences are WNHNN and SYGVQD (reference sequence).

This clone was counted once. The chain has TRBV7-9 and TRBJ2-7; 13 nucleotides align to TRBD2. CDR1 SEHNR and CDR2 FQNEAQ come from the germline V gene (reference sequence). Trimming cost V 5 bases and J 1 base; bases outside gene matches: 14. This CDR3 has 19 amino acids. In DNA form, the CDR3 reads TGTGCCAGCAGCGCCGACAGGGGACTAGCGGGATGGGATTCCTACGAGCAGTACTTC. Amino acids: CASSADRGLAGWDSYEQYF. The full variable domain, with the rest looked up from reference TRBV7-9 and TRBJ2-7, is DTGVSQNPRHKITKRGQNVTFRCDPISEHNRLYWYRQTLGQGPEFLTYFQNEAQLEKSRLLSDRFSAERPKGSFSTLEIQRTEQGDSAMYLCASSADRGLAGWDSYEQYFGPGTRLTVT.

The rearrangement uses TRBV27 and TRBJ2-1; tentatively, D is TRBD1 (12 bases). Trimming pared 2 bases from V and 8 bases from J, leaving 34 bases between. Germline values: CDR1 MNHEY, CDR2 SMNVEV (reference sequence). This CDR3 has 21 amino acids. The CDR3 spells CASSLRGTGGLVAGGPDEQFF. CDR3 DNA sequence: TGTGCCAGCAGTTTACGTGGGACAGGGGGCCTAGTAGCGGGGGGGCCAGATGAGCAGTTCTTC.

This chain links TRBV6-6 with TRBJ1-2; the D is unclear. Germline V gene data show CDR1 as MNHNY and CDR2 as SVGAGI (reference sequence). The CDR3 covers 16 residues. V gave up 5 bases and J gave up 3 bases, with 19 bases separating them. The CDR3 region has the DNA TGTGCCAGCAGTCACTACGCGGTACGTGGTGACTATGGCTACACCTTC. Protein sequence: CASSHYAVRGDYGYTF.

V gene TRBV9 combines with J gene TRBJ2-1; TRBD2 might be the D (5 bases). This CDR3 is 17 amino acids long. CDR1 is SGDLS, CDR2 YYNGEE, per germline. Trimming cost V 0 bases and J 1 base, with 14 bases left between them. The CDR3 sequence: CASSVDPAGGSYNEQFF. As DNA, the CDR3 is TGTGCCAGCAGCGTAGATCCGGCAGGAGGATCCTACAATGAGCAGTTCTTC.

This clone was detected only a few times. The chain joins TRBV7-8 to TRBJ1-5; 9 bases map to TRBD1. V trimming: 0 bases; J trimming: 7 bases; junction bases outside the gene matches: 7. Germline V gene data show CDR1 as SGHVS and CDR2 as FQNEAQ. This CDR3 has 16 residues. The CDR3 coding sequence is TGTGCCAGCAGCTTAGCGGGACAGGGTTCCCGGCAGCCCCAGCATTTT. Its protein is CASSLAGQGSRQPQHF.

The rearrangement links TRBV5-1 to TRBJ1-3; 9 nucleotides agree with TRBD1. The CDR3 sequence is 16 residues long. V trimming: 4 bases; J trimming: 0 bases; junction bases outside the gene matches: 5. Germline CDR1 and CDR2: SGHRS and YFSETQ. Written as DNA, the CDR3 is TGCGCCAGCAGCGAGACAGGGGGAGTCTCTGGAAACACCATATATTTT. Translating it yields CASSETGGVSGNTIYF.

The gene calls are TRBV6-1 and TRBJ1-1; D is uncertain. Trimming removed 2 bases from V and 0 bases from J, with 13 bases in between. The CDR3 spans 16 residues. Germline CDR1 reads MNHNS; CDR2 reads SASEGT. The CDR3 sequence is CASSESAEGLNTEAFF. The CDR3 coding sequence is TGTGCCAGCAGTGAAAGTGCAGAGGGCTTGAACACTGAAGCTTTCTTT.

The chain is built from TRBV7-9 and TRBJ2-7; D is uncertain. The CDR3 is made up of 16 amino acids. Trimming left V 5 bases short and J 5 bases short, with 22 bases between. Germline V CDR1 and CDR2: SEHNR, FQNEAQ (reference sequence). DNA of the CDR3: TGTGCCAGCAGCCCAACGTTAAGTCTTATTCCGGACGAGCAGTACTTC. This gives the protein CASSPTLSLIPDEQYF.

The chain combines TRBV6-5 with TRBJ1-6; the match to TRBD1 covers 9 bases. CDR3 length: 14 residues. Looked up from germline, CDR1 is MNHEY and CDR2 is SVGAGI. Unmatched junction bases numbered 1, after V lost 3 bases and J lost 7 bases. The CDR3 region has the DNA TGTGCCAGCAGTTATGGACAGGGGAATTCACCCCTCCACTTT. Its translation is CASSYGQGNSPLHF.

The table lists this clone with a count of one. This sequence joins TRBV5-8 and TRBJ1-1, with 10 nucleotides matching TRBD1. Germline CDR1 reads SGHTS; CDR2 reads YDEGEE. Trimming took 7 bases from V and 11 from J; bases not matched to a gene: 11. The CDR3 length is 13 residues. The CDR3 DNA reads TGTGCCAGCGGCACCAGACAGGGGGCTTTTGCTTTCTTT. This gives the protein CASGTRQGAFAFF.

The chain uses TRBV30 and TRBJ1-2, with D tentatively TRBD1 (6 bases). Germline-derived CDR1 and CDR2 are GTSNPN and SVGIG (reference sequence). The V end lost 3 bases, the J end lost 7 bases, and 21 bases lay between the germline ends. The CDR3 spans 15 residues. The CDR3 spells CAWREPGHSRGGYTF. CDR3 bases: TGTGCCTGGAGGGAGCCGGGACACTCTAGGGGTGGCTACACCTTC.

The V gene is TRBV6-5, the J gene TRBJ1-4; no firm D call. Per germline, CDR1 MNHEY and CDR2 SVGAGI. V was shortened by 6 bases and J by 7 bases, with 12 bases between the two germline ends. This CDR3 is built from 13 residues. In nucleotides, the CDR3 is TGTGCCAGCAGCCCGAGTCCCGGTGAAAAACTGTTTTTT. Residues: CASSPSPGEKLFF.

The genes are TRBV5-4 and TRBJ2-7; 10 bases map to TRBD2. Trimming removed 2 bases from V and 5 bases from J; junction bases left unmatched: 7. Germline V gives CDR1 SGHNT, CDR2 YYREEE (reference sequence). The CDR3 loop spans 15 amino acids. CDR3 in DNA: TGTGCCAGCAGCTTTTCTAGCGGGAGTGGGGACGAGCAGTACTTC. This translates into CASSFSSGSGDEQYF.

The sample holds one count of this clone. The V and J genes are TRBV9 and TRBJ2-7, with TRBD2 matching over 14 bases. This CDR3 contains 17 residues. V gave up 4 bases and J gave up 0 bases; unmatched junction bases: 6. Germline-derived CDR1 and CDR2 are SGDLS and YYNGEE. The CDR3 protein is CASSSGLAGEGSYEQYF. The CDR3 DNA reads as TGTGCCAGCAGCTCGGGACTAGCGGGAGAGGGCTCCTACGAGCAGTACTTC.

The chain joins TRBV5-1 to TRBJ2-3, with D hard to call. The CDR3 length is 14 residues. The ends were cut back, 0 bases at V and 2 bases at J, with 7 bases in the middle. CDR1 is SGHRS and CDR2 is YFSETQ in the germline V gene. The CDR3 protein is CASSLDAYTDTQYF. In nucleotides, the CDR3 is TGCGCCAGCAGCTTGGATGCCTACACAGATACGCAGTATTTT.

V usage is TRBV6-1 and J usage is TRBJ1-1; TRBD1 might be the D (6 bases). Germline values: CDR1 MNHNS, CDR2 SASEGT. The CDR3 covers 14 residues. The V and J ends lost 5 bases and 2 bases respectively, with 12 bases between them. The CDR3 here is CASSLGGTNTEAFF. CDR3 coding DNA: TGTGCCAGCAGTTTAGGGGGAACTAACACTGAAGCTTTCTTT.

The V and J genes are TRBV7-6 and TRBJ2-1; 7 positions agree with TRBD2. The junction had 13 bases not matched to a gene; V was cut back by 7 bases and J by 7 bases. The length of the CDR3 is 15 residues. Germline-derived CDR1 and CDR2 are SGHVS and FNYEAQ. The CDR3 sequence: CASTLAGREGNEQFF. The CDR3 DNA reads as TGTGCCAGCACCCTCGCGGGAAGGGAGGGGAATGAGCAGTTCTTC.